These T cell receptor beta chains were read from a single sample in a study of control samples from healthy donors and cancer patients. Produced via immunoSEQ multiplex PCR; TCRdb's table is partial and in-frame only. The sample comprises 230,000 or so clones, 85% to 95% of which are singletons, and less than 1.6% rests with the top ten. Sequenced material: blood. These receptors were taken from a man aged 50 or older in good health. CDR3s leave out the opening cysteine and the closing phenylalanine or tryptophan. The order of the fields is V gene, J gene, D gene, CDR3 protein. The D gene is left open where the match is weak.

v_call: TRBV6-5; j_call: TRBJ1-5; d_call: .; cdr3_aa: ASSFYREGQPQH
v_call: TRBV15; j_call: TRBJ2-2; d_call: .; cdr3_aa: ATSRDRRGTGELF
v_call: TRBV29-1; j_call: TRBJ1-2; d_call: .; cdr3_aa: SVEKQIYDGYT
v_call: TRBV6-5; j_call: TRBJ1-2; d_call: .; cdr3_aa: ASTASGGNYGYT
v_call: TRBV5-1; j_call: TRBJ2-3; d_call: TRBD2; cdr3_aa: ASSLGLAGGRDTQY
v_call: TRBV14; j_call: TRBJ2-3; d_call: .; cdr3_aa: ASRPPGTADTQY
v_call: TRBV12-3/TRBV12-4; j_call: TRBJ1-1; d_call: .; cdr3_aa: ASSSRTVEAF
v_call: TRBV5-1; j_call: TRBJ1-3; d_call: .; cdr3_aa: ASSLGTENTIY
v_call: TRBV7-3; j_call: TRBJ2-2; d_call: .; cdr3_aa: ASSYSRDSTGELF
v_call: TRBV29-1; j_call: TRBJ1-4; d_call: TRBD1; cdr3_aa: SVPHRGRAREKLF
v_call: TRBV6-5; j_call: TRBJ2-1; d_call: TRBD1; cdr3_aa: ASSSGTGYNEQF
v_call: TRBV7-8; j_call: TRBJ2-6; d_call: .; cdr3_aa: ASSSYWGTGANVLT
v_call: TRBV5-5; j_call: TRBJ2-5; d_call: .; cdr3_aa: ASSSGQHQETQY
v_call: TRBV15; j_call: TRBJ1-1; d_call: .; cdr3_aa: ATSRDRAGNTEAF
v_call: TRBV6-1; j_call: TRBJ1-1; d_call: .; cdr3_aa: ASSESQNTEAF
v_call: TRBV5-1; j_call: TRBJ1-2; d_call: .; cdr3_aa: ASSLGSAGQGYGYT
v_call: TRBV18; j_call: TRBJ2-1; d_call: TRBD1; cdr3_aa: ASSPIGQGGYNEQF
v_call: TRBV5-1; j_call: TRBJ2-1; d_call: .; cdr3_aa: ASSLEGGQF
v_call: TRBV3-1/TRBV3-2; j_call: TRBJ2-2; d_call: TRBD2; cdr3_aa: ASSLRTSGVYGELF
v_call: TRBV18; j_call: TRBJ1-1; d_call: .; cdr3_aa: ASSPLGSGRMNTEAF
v_call: TRBV5-6; j_call: TRBJ2-5; d_call: .; cdr3_aa: ASSLQGQKTQY
v_call: TRBV19; j_call: TRBJ1-1; d_call: TRBD1; cdr3_aa: ASSRTGKVNTEAF
v_call: TRBV5-1; j_call: TRBJ2-1; d_call: .; cdr3_aa: ASSFASYNEQF
v_call: TRBV15; j_call: TRBJ2-6; d_call: TRBD1; cdr3_aa: ATQGTGKWAPSGANVLT
v_call: TRBV19; j_call: TRBJ2-3; d_call: .; cdr3_aa: ASSIPGAGDTQY
v_call: TRBV6-4; j_call: TRBJ2-4; d_call: .; cdr3_aa: ASSDSVHLKNIQY
v_call: TRBV7-9; j_call: TRBJ2-2; d_call: .; cdr3_aa: ASSLVDIYTGELF
v_call: TRBV6-4; j_call: TRBJ1-2; d_call: .; cdr3_aa: ASSDSTPREGDYGYT
v_call: TRBV14; j_call: TRBJ1-1; d_call: .; cdr3_aa: ASSQKRENTEAF
v_call: TRBV4-1; j_call: TRBJ2-3; d_call: TRBD2; cdr3_aa: ASSQDRTSGLHPAQY
v_call: TRBV11-2; j_call: TRBJ2-1; d_call: TRBD2; cdr3_aa: ASSLFSGGGEQF
v_call: TRBV20-1; j_call: TRBJ2-5; d_call: .; cdr3_aa: SASAVTQETQY
v_call: TRBV5-1; j_call: TRBJ1-2; d_call: TRBD1; cdr3_aa: ASSPPMGTGGYT
v_call: TRBV5-5; j_call: TRBJ1-3; d_call: TRBD1; cdr3_aa: ASSLKGQDTIY
v_call: TRBV18; j_call: TRBJ2-2; d_call: .; cdr3_aa: ASSPMGVTGELF
v_call: TRBV5-6; j_call: TRBJ1-4; d_call: .; cdr3_aa: ASSLVRNEKLF
v_call: TRBV6-5; j_call: TRBJ2-1; d_call: .; cdr3_aa: ASTRGTEQF
v_call: TRBV7-2; j_call: TRBJ2-3; d_call: .; cdr3_aa: ASSLAADVDTQY